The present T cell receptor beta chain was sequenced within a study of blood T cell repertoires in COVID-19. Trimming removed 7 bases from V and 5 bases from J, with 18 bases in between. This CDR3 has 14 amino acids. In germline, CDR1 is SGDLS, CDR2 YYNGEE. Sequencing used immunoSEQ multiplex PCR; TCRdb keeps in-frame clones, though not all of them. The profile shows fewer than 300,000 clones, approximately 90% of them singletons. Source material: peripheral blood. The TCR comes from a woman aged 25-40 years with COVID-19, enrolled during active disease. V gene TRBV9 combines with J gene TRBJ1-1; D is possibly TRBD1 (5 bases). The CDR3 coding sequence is TGTGCCAGCGAGAAGAGCTCCGGGGGTACTGAAGCTTTCTTT. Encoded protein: CASEKSSGGTEAFF.